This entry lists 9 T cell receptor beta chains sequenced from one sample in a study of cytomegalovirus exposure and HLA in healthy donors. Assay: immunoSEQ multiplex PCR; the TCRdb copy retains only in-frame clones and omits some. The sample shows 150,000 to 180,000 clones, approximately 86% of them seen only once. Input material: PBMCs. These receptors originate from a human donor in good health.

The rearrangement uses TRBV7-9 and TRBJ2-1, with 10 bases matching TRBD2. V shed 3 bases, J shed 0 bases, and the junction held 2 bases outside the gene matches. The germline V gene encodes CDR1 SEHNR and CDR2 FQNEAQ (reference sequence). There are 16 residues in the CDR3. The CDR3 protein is CASSFLAGVSYNEQFF. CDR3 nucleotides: TGTGCCAGCAGCTTCCTAGCGGGGGTCTCCTACAATGAGCAGTTCTTC.

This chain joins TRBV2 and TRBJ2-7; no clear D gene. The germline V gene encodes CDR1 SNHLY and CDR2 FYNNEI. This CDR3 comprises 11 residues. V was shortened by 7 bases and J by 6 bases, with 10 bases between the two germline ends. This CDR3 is CASKTIGEQYF. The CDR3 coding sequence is TGTGCCAGCAAGACAATCGGCGAGCAGTACTTC.

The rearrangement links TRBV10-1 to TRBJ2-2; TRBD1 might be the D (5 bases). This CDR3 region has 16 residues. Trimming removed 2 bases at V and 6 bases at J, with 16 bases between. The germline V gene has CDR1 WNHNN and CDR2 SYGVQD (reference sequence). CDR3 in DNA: TGCGCCAGCAGTGAGAGGGTTCCAGGGATGGCCGGGGAGCTGTTTTTT. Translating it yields CASSERVPGMAGELFF.

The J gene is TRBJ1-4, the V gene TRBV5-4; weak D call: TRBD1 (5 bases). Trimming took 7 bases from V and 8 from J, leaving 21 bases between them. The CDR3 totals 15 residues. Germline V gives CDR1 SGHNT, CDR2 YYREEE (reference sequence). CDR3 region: CASRRQGKAGEKLFF. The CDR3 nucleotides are TGTGCCAGCCGCCGCCAGGGCAAGGCAGGAGAAAAACTGTTTTTT.

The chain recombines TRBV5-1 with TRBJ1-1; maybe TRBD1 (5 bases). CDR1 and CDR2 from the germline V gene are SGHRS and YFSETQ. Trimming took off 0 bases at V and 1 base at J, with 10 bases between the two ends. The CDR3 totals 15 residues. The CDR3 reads CASSLEGKWNTEAFF. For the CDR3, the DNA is TGCGCCAGCAGCTTGGAGGGGAAGTGGAACACTGAAGCTTTCTTT.

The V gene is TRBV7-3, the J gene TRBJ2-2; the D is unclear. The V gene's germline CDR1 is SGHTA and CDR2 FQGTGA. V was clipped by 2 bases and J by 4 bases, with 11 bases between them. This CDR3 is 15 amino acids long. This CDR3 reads CASSLADSFTGELFF. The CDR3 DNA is TGTGCCAGCAGCTTAGCGGATAGCTTCACCGGGGAGCTGTTTTTT. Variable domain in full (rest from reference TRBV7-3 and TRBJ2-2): GAGVSQTPSNKVTEKGKYVELRCDPISGHTALYWYRQSLGQGPEFLIYFQGTGAADDSGLPNDRFFAVRPEGSVSTLKIQRTERGDSAVYLCASSLADSFTGELFFGEGSRLTVL.

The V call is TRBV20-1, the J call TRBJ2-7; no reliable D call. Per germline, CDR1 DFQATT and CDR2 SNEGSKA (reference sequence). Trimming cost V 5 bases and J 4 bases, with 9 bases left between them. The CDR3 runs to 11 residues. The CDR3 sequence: CSAPVEYEQYF. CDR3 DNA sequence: TGCAGTGCTCCGGTCGAGTACGAGCAGTACTTC.

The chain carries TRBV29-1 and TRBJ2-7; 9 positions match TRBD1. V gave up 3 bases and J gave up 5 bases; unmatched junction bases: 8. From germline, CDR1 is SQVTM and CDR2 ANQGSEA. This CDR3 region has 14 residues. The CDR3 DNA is TGCAGCGTTGAGGGGGGACAGGGTAGTAACGAGCAGTACTTC. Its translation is CSVEGGQGSNEQYF.

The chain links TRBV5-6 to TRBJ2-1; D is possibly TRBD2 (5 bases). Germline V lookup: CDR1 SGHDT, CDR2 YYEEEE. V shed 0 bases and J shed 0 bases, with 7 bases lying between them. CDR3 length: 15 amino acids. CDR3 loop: CASSLGGSSYNEQFF. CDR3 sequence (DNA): TGTGCCAGCAGCTTGGGAGGGAGCTCCTACAATGAGCAGTTCTTC.